This passage covers 28 T cell receptor beta chains from one sample sequenced in a study of early T cells in non-severe SARS-CoV-2 infection. One entry per CDR3 protein, called by TCRdb with MiXCR from the 5' RACE reads. The sample contains some 96,000 distinct CDR3 sequences, about 15% of which appear only once. The specimen was whole blood. The receptors here all came from an adult who was a healthcare worker with PCR-confirmed SARS-CoV-2 infection or an uninfected control (not recorded which).

This clonotype was counted a few times. The gene calls are TRBV28 and TRBJ2-7; unclear D gene. The CDR3 spans 11 residues. The V gene's germline CDR1 is MDHEN and CDR2 SYDVKM. V lost 9 bases, J lost 0 bases, and 6 bases lay in between. The CDR3 region has the DNA TGTGCCAGTTGCAGCTCCTACGAGCAGTACTTC. Translated, it gives CASCSSYEQYF.

There are many counts of this clonotype. The chain joins TRBV7-2 to TRBJ2-7; 9 nucleotides line up with TRBD2. V lost 4 bases and J lost 2; bases outside the gene matches: 18. This CDR3 region has 19 residues. Looked up from germline, CDR1 is SGHTA and CDR2 is FQGNSA. The CDR3: CASSSTGTSLTTAAYEQYF. As DNA, the CDR3 is TGTGCCAGCAGCTCTACCGGGACTAGCCTTACTACGGCTGCCTACGAGCAGTACTTC.

The gene calls are TRBV20-1 and TRBJ1-5; D might be TRBD1 (5 bases). CDR3 size: 14 residues. Germline CDR1 reads DFQATT; CDR2 reads SNEGSKA (reference sequence). Trimming removed 3 bases at V and 5 bases at J, with 14 bases between. CDR3 nucleotides: TGCAGTGCTAGTCAGCAGGGAGGGTATCAGCCCCAGCATTTT. Translating it yields CSASQQGGYQPQHF.

The V and J genes are TRBV20-1 and TRBJ2-7, with 11 bases fitting TRBD2. This CDR3 comprises 12 residues. Germline CDR1 DFQATT, CDR2 SNEGSKA (reference sequence). Written as DNA, the CDR3 is TGCAGTGCTAGGGGCCTAGCGGGAGGAGGCTCCGTC. Translating gives CSARGLAGGGSV.

The chain recombines TRBV6-1 with TRBJ1-1; possible D gene TRBD1, 5 bases. The CDR3 sequence is 13 residues long. V lost 9 bases, J lost 1 base, and 12 bases lay in between. Germline loops: CDR1 MNHNS, CDR2 SASEGT. The CDR3 DNA reads TGTGCCAGTGGAACCAGGGAGAACACTGAAGCTTTCTTT. Translating gives CASGTRENTEAFF.

This chain connects TRBV11-2 to TRBJ1-1; tentatively, D is TRBD1 (6 bases). The CDR3 loop spans 16 amino acids. Between the trimmed V and J ends, which lost 4 bases and 11 bases, there was a span of 26 bases. Germline V gene sequence: CDR1 SGHAT, CDR2 FQNNGV. CDR3 bases: TGTGCCAGCAGCTCCTTCTTTTCGACAGGTGTTAATGGGGCTTTCTTT. It codes for CASSSFFSTGVNGAFF.

This clonotype was found many times. The chain couples TRBV6-5 to TRBJ1-2; D unresolved. V was cut by 6 bases and J by 4 bases, with 9 bases left in between. The CDR3 length is 12 residues. Germline V gene data show CDR1 as MNHEY and CDR2 as SVGAGI. The CDR3 protein is CASSPRPYGYTF. The CDR3, as DNA: TGTGCCAGCAGCCCCAGGCCCTATGGCTACACCTTC.

This clonotype was seen more than once but under ten times. The chain has TRBV6-2 or TRBV6-3 and TRBJ2-1; 8 bases map to TRBD2. V lost 4 bases, J lost 5 bases, and 13 bases stayed unmatched. The germline V gene encodes CDR1 MNHEY and CDR2 SVGEGT. The CDR3 is made up of 17 amino acids. The CDR3 here is CASSLRFREGAHNEQFF. Here the CDR3 DNA reads TGTGCCAGCAGTTTACGGTTTCGGGAGGGCGCCCACAATGAGCAGTTCTTC.

This clonotype was counted a few times. V gene TRBV20-1 combines with J gene TRBJ2-5; weak D call: TRBD2 (6 bases). The CDR3 is 12 amino acids. Germline V CDR1 and CDR2: DFQATT, SNEGSKA (reference sequence). Deletions cut 7 bases from V and 2 bases from J, with 11 bases between. DNA of the CDR3: TGCAGTGGGGGTCGGGGGCAAGAGACCCAGTACTTC. It yields the protein CSGGRGQETQYF.

This clonotype was observed a handful of times. CDR3 coding DNA: TGTGCCAGCAGTGAGACAGGGACCCTCTACGAGCAGTACTTC. Its translation is CASSETGTLYEQYF. The chain is built from TRBV25-1 and TRBJ2-7; the match to TRBD1 covers 7 bases. The J segment lost 3 bases and the V segment lost 3 bases, leaving 5 bases of the junction unmatched. The CDR3 has 14 amino acids. Looked up from germline, CDR1 is MGHDK and CDR2 is SYGVNS.

Here the CDR3 reads CASSWGQGGKLFF. In DNA form, the CDR3 reads TGTGCCAGCAGTTGGGGGCAGGGGGGAAAACTGTTTTTT. The chain recombines TRBV6-5 with TRBJ1-4; 7 bases agree with TRBD1. This CDR3 is 13 amino acids long. Trimming cost V 4 bases and J 10 bases; bases outside gene matches: 6. Germline lookup yields CDR1 MNHEY and CDR2 SVGAGI.

This clonotype was counted only a few times. The J gene is TRBJ1-2, the V gene TRBV28; D gene uncertain. Trimming cost V 5 bases and J 4 bases, with 11 bases left between them. CDR3 size: 13 residues. Germline V gene lookup returns CDR1 MDHEN and CDR2 SYDVKM. The CDR3 spells CASSPESLYGYTF. CDR3 coding DNA: TGTGCCAGCAGTCCAGAATCCCTCTATGGCTACACCTTC.

The chain uses TRBV7-2 and TRBJ2-3; D may correspond to TRBD1 or TRBD2 (5 bases each). CDR3 size: 14 residues. Germline CDR1 and CDR2: SGHTA and FQGNSA. V was trimmed by 6 bases and J by 0 bases, leaving 10 bases between them. The CDR3 DNA sequence: TGTGCCAGCAGGGGGCGGGCAAGCACAGATACGCAGTATTTT. Its protein product is CASRGRASTDTQYF.

This chain links TRBV20-1 with TRBJ2-6; D may be TRBD1 (6 bases). From germline, CDR1 is DFQATT and CDR2 SNEGSKA (reference sequence). The CDR3 is made up of 14 amino acids. Trimming pared 3 bases from V and 4 bases from J, leaving 10 bases between. The CDR3 here is CSASGGAGANVLTF. The DNA for the CDR3 is TGCAGTGCTAGTGGGGGCGCAGGGGCCAACGTCCTGACTTTC.

The V gene is TRBV7-9, the J gene TRBJ1-1, with TRBD1 identical over 9 bases. The germline V gene encodes CDR1 SEHNR and CDR2 FQNEAQ (reference sequence). J was trimmed by 3 bases and V by 4 bases; bases with no gene match: 6. The CDR3 sequence is 15 residues long. For the CDR3, the DNA is TGTGCCAGCAGCTCGCCGGGACAGGGTCACACTGAAGCTTTCTTT. Translating it yields CASSSPGQGHTEAFF.

Ten or more counts support this clonotype. The chain carries TRBV20-1 and TRBJ2-1; 10 nucleotides agree with TRBD2. CDR1 is DFQATT and CDR2 is SNEGSKA in the germline V gene (reference sequence). The CDR3 runs to 16 residues. V shed 0 bases, J shed 1 base, and the junction held 3 bases outside the gene matches. In nucleotides, the CDR3 is TGCAGTGCTAGAGATCGAGCGGGAGGGTCCTACAATGAGCAGTTCTTC. Residues: CSARDRAGGSYNEQFF.

This clonotype was detected many times. The chain links TRBV25-1 to TRBJ2-7; perhaps TRBD1 as D (5 bases). CDR3 length: 15 residues. From germline, CDR1 is MGHDK and CDR2 SYGVNS. Trimming left V 3 bases short and J 3 bases short, with 15 bases between. CDR3: CASSEGLGVNYEQYF. In DNA, the CDR3 is TGTGCCAGCAGTGAGGGATTAGGGGTAAACTACGAGCAGTACTTC.

The CDR3 region is CSSNGGGTVYNEQFF. In DNA, the CDR3 is TGCAGCTCAAATGGAGGGGGGACAGTTTACAATGAGCAGTTCTTC. This chain uses TRBV29-1 with TRBJ2-1, with a weak D call TRBD1 (7 bases). CDR1 and CDR2 (germline): SQVTM, ANQGSEA. The CDR3 loop spans 15 amino acids. Trimming cost V 8 bases and J 4 bases, with 21 bases left between them.

This clonotype was seen only a few times. V usage is TRBV5-1 and J usage is TRBJ2-1; D perhaps matches TRBD2 (6 bases). The V end was cut by 1 base, the J end by 5 bases, with 13 bases between. The CDR3 runs 15 residues. Per germline, CDR1 SGHRS and CDR2 YFSETQ. The CDR3 protein is CASSLTAGSNNEQFF. CDR3 nucleotides: TGCGCCAGCAGCTTGACGGCGGGGTCAAACAATGAGCAGTTCTTC.

This clonotype was picked up many times. The genes are TRBV12-3 or TRBV12-4 and TRBJ2-7; tentative D call: TRBD1 (6 bases). With 3 bases removed from V and 6 bases from J, the gap between germline ends came to 15 bases. CDR3 length: 14 residues. In DNA form, the CDR3 reads TGTGCCAGCAGTTTTCGAAGGGTCAGGGGCGAGCAGTACTTC. Its protein is CASSFRRVRGEQYF.

This clonotype was observed at least ten times. The chain employs TRBV6-4 and TRBJ2-3; D is possibly TRBD1 (6 bases). Trimming removed 2 bases at V and 4 bases at J, with 10 bases between. The CDR3 consists of 14 residues. Germline loops: CDR1 MRHNA, CDR2 SNTAGT. CDR3 sequence reads: CASSDAGESDTQYF. CDR3 DNA sequence: TGTGCCAGCAGTGACGCAGGGGAATCAGATACGCAGTATTTT.

The chain recombines TRBV29-1 with TRBJ2-2; maybe TRBD2 (6 bases). V was cut by 4 bases and J by 10 bases, with 16 bases left in between. From germline, CDR1 is SQVTM and CDR2 ANQGSEA. There are 13 residues in the CDR3. CDR3 region: CSVVLSGSVELFF. The CDR3 DNA is TGCAGCGTTGTCCTCTCCGGGAGCGTGGAGCTGTTTTTT.

This clonotype was observed at least ten times. This chain joins TRBV28 and TRBJ2-7, with TRBD2 matching 12 bases. CDR1 is MDHEN, CDR2 SYDVKM, per germline. The ends lost 6 bases at V and 4 bases at J; junction bases unmatched: 7. The CDR3 loop spans 15 amino acids. The chain's CDR3 is CASSSPSGRVYEQYF. CDR3 bases: TGTGCCAGCAGCTCGCCTAGCGGGAGGGTTTACGAGCAGTACTTC.

This clonotype was seen at least ten times. The genes are TRBV4-1 and TRBJ2-5, with TRBD2 identical over 8 bases. Losses at the gene ends were 0 bases for V and 4 bases for J; bases not matched to a gene: 1. CDR3 length equals 14 residues. Germline assignment: CDR1 MGHRA and CDR2 YSYEKL. The CDR3 region has the DNA TGCGCCAGCAGCCAAGATCTAGCGGGAGAGACCCAGTACTTC. As protein: CASSQDLAGETQYF.

This clonotype has a count of ten or more. The gene calls are TRBV18 and TRBJ2-1, with D perhaps TRBD1 or TRBD2 (5 bases each). Trimming pared 3 bases from V and 4 bases from J, leaving 13 bases between. The CDR3 totals 15 residues. Germline V gives CDR1 KGHSH, CDR2 LQKENI. In nucleotides, the CDR3 is TGTGCCAGCTCACCGAGGGGTGAGATTTACAATGAGCAGTTCTTC. Protein sequence: CASSPRGEIYNEQFF. The variable domain in full, with the rest retrieved from reference TRBV18 and TRBJ2-1, is NAGVMQNPRHLVRRRGQEARLRCSPMKGHSHVYWYRQLPEEGLKFMVYLQKENIIDESGMPKERFSAEFPKEGPSILRIQQVVRGDSAAYFCASSPRGEIYNEQFFGPGTRLTVL.

This clonotype was seen a few times. The V and J genes are TRBV28 and TRBJ1-2; 10 positions agree with TRBD1. This CDR3 comprises 13 residues. Looked up from germline, CDR1 is MDHEN and CDR2 is SYDVKM. Unmatched junction bases numbered 2, after V lost 3 bases and J lost 7 bases. Here the CDR3 reads CASSLTGGRGYTF. In DNA, the CDR3 is TGTGCCAGCAGTTTGACAGGGGGCCGTGGCTACACCTTC.

The chain recombines TRBV28 with TRBJ1-1, with no clear D. Per the germline V gene, CDR1 is MDHEN and CDR2 is SYDVKM. The CDR3 sequence is 14 residues long. With 5 bases removed from V and 8 bases from J, the gap between germline ends came to 18 bases. The CDR3 region is CASSPASWVSEAFF. DNA for the CDR3: TGTGCCAGCAGTCCAGCCTCTTGGGTATCGGAAGCTTTCTTT.

In this sample, this clonotype turned up many times. The genes are TRBV9 and TRBJ2-7, with TRBD2 as a possible D gene (6 bases). V lost 0 bases and J lost 6, with 13 bases in between. CDR1 SGDLS and CDR2 YYNGEE come from the germline V gene. This CDR3 comprises 14 residues. The CDR3 DNA reads as TGTGCCAGCAGCGTAGCGGGGGACCTCGGCGAGCAGTACTTC. Translation: CASSVAGDLGEQYF.